A selection of T cell receptor beta chains follows, all from one sample in a study of Graves' ophthalmopathy and Graves' hyperthyroidism. Each CDR3 protein is one row after TCRdb ran MiXCR on the multiplex PCR reads. The profile shows almost 750,000 distinct CDR3 sequences, 40% of them singletons. Sequenced: peripheral blood. The source is an adult man with Graves' ophthalmopathy. Both conserved end residues are part of each CDR3. The order of the fields is J gene, clone size, V gene, D gene, CDR3 DNA, CDR3 protein. A D gene is named only where the DNA matches it firmly. Size is omitted from some rows. Given values are once, few, many or a class for expanded clones.

TRBJ2-7	few	TRBV20-1	TRBD1	TGCAGTGCTAGAGATGCCAGGGGGCCTAACGAGCAGTACTTC	CSARDARGPNEQYF
TRBJ1-5	-	TRBV20-1	-	TGCAGTGCCCTAGGGAGAAGTTATAGCAATCAGCCCCAGCATTTT	CSALGRSYSNQPQHF
TRBJ2-7	many	TRBV10-1	-	TGCGCCAGCAGGAAGACAAGCGGCAGGGGAAGCTACGAGCAGTACTTC	CASRKTSGRGSYEQYF
TRBJ1-5	-	TRBV11-2	-	TGTGCCAGCAGTTTACGGGTTCACCAGCATTTT	CASSLRVHQHF
TRBJ2-5	-	TRBV4-1	-	TGCGCCAGCAGCCACGGCAGGGGCAAAGAGACCCAGTACTTC	CASSHGRGKETQYF
TRBJ1-1	many	TRBV11-2	-	TGTGCCAGCAGCTCAGAAAACACTGAAGCTTTCTTT	CASSSENTEAFF
TRBJ1-2	many	TRBV10-3	-	TGTGCCATCAGTGAATTAACAGCCCGCTATGGCTACACCTTC	CAISELTARYGYTF
TRBJ1-2	-	TRBV25-1	-	TGTGCCAGCATGGGGGCGAGGACCTTC	CASMGARTF
TRBJ1-2	-	TRBV7-2	-	TGTGCCAGCCAAGGAGAGGGGGACTATGGCTACACCTTC	CASQGEGDYGYTF
TRBJ1-2	-	TRBV13	-	TGTGCCAGCAGCTTAGAGGCAGGGGCGGTCTATGGCTACACCTTC	CASSLEAGAVYGYTF
TRBJ2-5	many	TRBV7-2	TRBD2	TGTGCCAGCAGCTCGTCCGGGACTAGCAGACAAGAGACCCAGTACTTC	CASSSSGTSRQETQYF
TRBJ1-1	-	TRBV10-3	-	TGTGCCATCAGGGAAGGGGTGAACACTGAAGCTTTCTTT	CAIREGVNTEAFF
TRBJ2-5	-	TRBV29-1	-	TGCAGCGTTGTCAGGGTGCAGTACTTC	CSVVRVQYF